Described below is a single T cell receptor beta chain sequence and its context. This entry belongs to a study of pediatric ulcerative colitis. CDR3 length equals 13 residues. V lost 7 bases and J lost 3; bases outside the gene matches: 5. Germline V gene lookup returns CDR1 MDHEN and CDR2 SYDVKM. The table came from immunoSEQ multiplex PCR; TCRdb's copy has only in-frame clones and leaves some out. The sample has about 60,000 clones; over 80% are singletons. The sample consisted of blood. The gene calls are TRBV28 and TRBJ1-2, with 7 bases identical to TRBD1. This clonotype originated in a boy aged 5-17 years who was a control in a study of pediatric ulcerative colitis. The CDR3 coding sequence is TGTGCCAGCAACCTCCAGGGGGACTATGGCTACACCTTC. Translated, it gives CASNLQGDYGYTF.